This TCR beta chain was captured by sequencing in a study of T cell responses to AZD1222 COVID-19 vaccine. Measured with immunoSEQ multiplex PCR; TCRdb has only the in-frame clones, and not every one. Among 150,000 or so clones listed, roughly nine tenths were seen once. Germline CDR1 and CDR2: SGHRS and YFSETQ. CDR3 size: 14 residues. Trimming left V 4 bases short and J 3 bases short, with 8 bases between. This chain connects TRBV5-1 to TRBJ1-6; TRBD1 might be the D (5 bases). The material sequenced was peripheral blood, taken on day 0 of AZD1222 vaccination. The receptor's source is an adult in good health. The CDR3 here is CASSGDGYNSPLHF. In nucleotides, the CDR3 is TGCGCCAGCAGCGGGGACGGCTATAATTCACCCCTCCACTTT. Looking up the rest from reference TRBV5-1 and TRBJ1-6 gives the full variable domain: KAGVTQTPRYLIKTRGQQVTLSCSPISGHRSVSWYQQTPGQGLQFLFEYFSETQRNKGNFPGRFSGRQFSNSRSEMNVSTLELGDSALYLCASSGDGYNSPLHFGNGTRLTVT.